The 32 T cell receptor beta chains below all came from one sample that was sequenced in a study of identical twins. TCRdb analysed the 5' RACE reads with MiXCR anew, one entry per CDR3 protein. The table shows hundreds of thousands of distinct CDR3 sequences, with 9% to 15% occurring only once. The data were also submitted as part of a second study, on yellow fever vaccine responses in identical twins.

The source material was CD8+ T cells sorted from blood. Source of these receptors: a woman under 30 in good health.

This clonotype appeared many times. The V gene is TRBV29-1, the J gene TRBJ1-1; D is unclear. CDR3 size: 15 residues. Germline V lookup: CDR1 SQVTM, CDR2 ANQGSEA. V was cut by 4 bases and J by 2 bases, with 17 bases left in between. Here the CDR3 reads CSVVGFMGENTEAFF. In DNA, the CDR3 is TGCAGCGTTGTCGGCTTCATGGGCGAAAACACTGAAGCTTTCTTT.

This chain uses TRBV10-2 with TRBJ2-1; TRBD2 matches 8 bases. This CDR3 region has 14 residues. V trimming: 6 bases; J trimming: 2 bases; junction bases outside the gene matches: 3. Looked up from germline, CDR1 is WSHSY and CDR2 is SAAADI. The CDR3 protein is CASRVAGPYNEQFF. In nucleotides, the CDR3 is TGCGCCAGCAGGGTAGCGGGGCCCTACAATGAGCAGTTCTTC.

This clonotype was detected a few times. The chain uses TRBV2 and TRBJ2-2; no firm D call. The germline V gene encodes CDR1 SNHLY and CDR2 FYNNEI. This CDR3 is built from 15 residues. V was pared by 6 bases and J by 6 bases, with 17 bases between. CDR3 nucleotide sequence: TGTGCCAGCAGCGACACAGTGGTCCAGGCCGGGGAGCTGTTTTTT. Translated: CASSDTVVQAGELFF.

This clonotype was picked up many times. The gene calls are TRBV12-3 or TRBV12-4 and TRBJ1-5, with 7 bases that match TRBD1. V lost 10 bases and J lost 0; bases outside the gene matches: 15. CDR3 size: 17 residues. CDR3 sequence (DNA): TGTGCCACCCTTCGACAGGGAGGCCCATATAGCAATCAGCCCCAGCATTTT. It is translated as CATLRQGGPYSNQPQHF.

The chain recombines TRBV5-6 with TRBJ1-4, with D hard to call. CDR3 length equals 13 residues. The V gene lost 2 bases and the J gene lost 7 bases, with 9 bases spanning the gap. The germline V gene encodes CDR1 SGHDT and CDR2 YYEEEE. Here the CDR3 DNA reads TGTGCCAGCAGCTTAGACGGGAGTGAAAAACTGTTTTTT. Protein product: CASSLDGSEKLFF. Full variable domain (missing parts from reference TRBV5-6 and TRBJ1-4): DAGVTQSPTHLIKTRGQQVTLRCSPKSGHDTVSWYQQALGQGPQFIFQYYEEEERQRGNFPDRFSGHQFPNYSSELNVNALLLGDSALYLCASSLDGSEKLFFGSGTQLSVL.

This clonotype was observed a few times. The chain recombines TRBV19 with TRBJ2-7; possibly TRBD1 for D (6 bases). There are 16 residues in the CDR3. Trimming took off 4 bases at V and 0 bases at J, with 16 bases between the two ends. From germline, CDR1 is LNHDA and CDR2 SQIVND (reference sequence). CDR3 residues: CASSTQPLDSSYEQYF. The CDR3 DNA sequence: TGTGCCAGTAGTACCCAACCCCTGGACAGCTCCTACGAGCAGTACTTC.

A few counts support this clonotype. V gene TRBV2 combines with J gene TRBJ2-4; unclear D gene. This CDR3 has 13 amino acids. Germline-derived CDR1 and CDR2 are SNHLY and FYNNEI. V was pared by 7 bases and J by 0 bases, with 7 bases between. The CDR3 loop reads CASTGSAKNIQYF. The CDR3 DNA is TGTGCCAGCACAGGTTCAGCCAAAAACATTCAGTACTTC.

Ten or more counts support this clonotype. The CDR3 reads CATQTGGEQYV. The CDR3 DNA reads TGTGCCACCCAAACGGGCGGCGAGCAGTACGTC. This rearrangement joins TRBV27 to TRBJ2-7; D remains ambiguous. Deletions cut 10 bases from V and 6 bases from J, with 13 bases between. The CDR3 is made up of 11 amino acids. Germline CDR1 is MNHEY and CDR2 is SMNVEV (reference sequence).

This clonotype was observed a single time. The chain carries TRBV3-1 and TRBJ2-3; D not resolved. Germline values: CDR1 LGHDT, CDR2 YNNKEL (reference sequence). The CDR3 is made up of 17 amino acids. Trimming stripped 0 bases from V and 2 bases from J, with 15 bases between. The DNA of the CDR3 is TGTGCCAGCAGCCAAGATCGTGTGGTGTTTGTCACAGATACGCAGTATTTT. Translated: CASSQDRVVFVTDTQYF.

This clonotype came up a few times. The chain recombines TRBV28 with TRBJ2-5; 12 bases fit TRBD1. This CDR3 region has 13 residues. The junction had 2 bases not matched to a gene; V was cut back by 8 bases and J by 4 bases. Germline V gene sequence: CDR1 MDHEN, CDR2 SYDVKM. The CDR3, as DNA: TGTGCCAGCGGGACAGGGGGCCCAGAGACCCAGTACTTC. Translating gives CASGTGGPETQYF. The entire variable domain, with the rest obtained from reference TRBV28 and TRBJ2-5, is as follows: DVKVTQSSRYLVKRTGEKVFLECVQDMDHENMFWYRQDPGLGLRLIYFSYDVKMKEKGDIPEGYSVSREKKERFSLILESASTNQTSMYLCASGTGGPETQYFGPGTRLLVL.

The rearrangement uses TRBV11-2 and TRBJ2-3, with TRBD2 matching 8 bases. The CDR3 contains 18 residues. Germline V lookup: CDR1 SGHAT, CDR2 FQNNGV. Trimming took 1 base from V and 2 from J; bases not matched to a gene: 11. As DNA, the CDR3 is TGTGCCAGCAGCTTAGTTCCTCCGGGAGGGCCTTACACAGATACGCAGTATTTT. Encoded protein: CASSLVPPGGPYTDTQYF.

This clonotype was counted only a few times. The chain joins TRBV27 to TRBJ2-3, with 7 bases lining up with TRBD2. The CDR3 contains 16 residues. Looked up from germline, CDR1 is MNHEY and CDR2 is SMNVEV (reference sequence). V shed 1 base, J shed 2 bases, and the junction held 6 bases outside the gene matches. The CDR3 bases are TGTGCCAGCAGTTTATTCCCTAGCGGCCTCACAGATACGCAGTATTTT. It specifies CASSLFPSGLTDTQYF.

The chain carries TRBV27 and TRBJ2-1; D is tentatively TRBD1 or TRBD2 (5 bases each). Trimming cost V 2 bases and J 6 bases, with 11 bases left between them. This CDR3 comprises 14 residues. Germline V gene lookup returns CDR1 MNHEY and CDR2 SMNVEV (reference sequence). The CDR3 here is CASSLGQRGNEQFF. The CDR3 DNA sequence: TGTGCCAGCAGTTTAGGTCAGAGGGGCAATGAGCAGTTCTTC.

V and J are TRBV6-5 and TRBJ1-1, with a tentative D call TRBD1 (5 bases). Trimming took 0 bases from V and 1 from J, leaving 6 bases between them. CDR3 length: 14 residues. Germline V gives CDR1 MNHEY, CDR2 SVGAGI. The CDR3: CASSYSRGNTEAFF. The DNA of the CDR3 is TGTGCCAGCAGTTACTCGAGGGGGAACACTGAAGCTTTCTTT.

The chain carries TRBV15 and TRBJ2-1, with 16 positions matching TRBD2. V was clipped by 8 bases and J by 2 bases; unmatched bases: 3. CDR3 length equals 16 residues. Germline CDR1 LNHNV, CDR2 YYDKDF (reference sequence). In DNA form, the CDR3 reads TGTGCCACCGGGGGACTAGCGGGGGGGCCCTACAATGAGCAGTTCTTC. Translating it yields CATGGLAGGPYNEQFF.

For this clonotype: The CDR3 does not end in the conserved phenylalanine or tryptophan, so this is likely a read error. This sequence joins TRBV11-3 and TRBJ2-7; D may match TRBD1 or TRBD2 (5 bases each). CDR1 SGHNT and CDR2 YENEEA come from the germline V gene. The CDR3 is 14 residues long. The ends were cut back, 3 bases at V and 0 bases at J, with 9 bases in the middle. The CDR3 protein is CASSLGEHSYEQYS. CDR3 nucleotides: TGTGCCAGCAGCTTGGGGGAACACTCCTACGAGCAGTACTCC.

This clonotype was observed a handful of times. This chain joins TRBV7-8 and TRBJ2-1; 7 nucleotides match TRBD2. J gave up 9 bases and V 2 bases, and 13 bases lay outside the gene matches. The CDR3 runs 16 residues. Germline values: CDR1 SGHVS, CDR2 FQNEAQ. In DNA form, the CDR3 reads TGTGCCAGCAGCTTAAATACCCGGACTAGTTTTGGTGAGCAGTTCTTC. Translated: CASSLNTRTSFGEQFF.

This clonotype occurred a few times. The chain combines TRBV9 with TRBJ2-7; D gene ambiguous. Trimming pared 3 bases from V and 5 bases from J, leaving 18 bases between. The germline CDR1 and CDR2 sequences are SGDLS and YYNGEE. The CDR3 runs 15 residues. DNA of the CDR3: TGTGCCAGCAGCGCCTACTCGAGAGAGTTTGACGAGCAGTACTTC. It encodes CASSAYSREFDEQYF. The full variable domain, its missing parts supplied by reference TRBV9 and TRBJ2-7, is DSGVTQTPKHLITATGQRVTLRCSPRSGDLSVYWYQQSLDQGLQFLIQYYNGEERAKGNILERFSAQQFPDLHSELNLSSLELGDSALYFCASSAYSREFDEQYFGPGTRLTVT.

This clonotype has just a few counts. This chain joins TRBV6-1 and TRBJ2-7; weak D call: TRBD2 (7 bases). This CDR3 region has 14 residues. Germline CDR1 MNHNS, CDR2 SASEGT. The V gene lost 7 bases and the J gene lost 7 bases, with 20 bases spanning the gap. CDR3 region: CASIAPGGQGEQYV. The CDR3 DNA sequence: TGTGCCAGCATTGCGCCGGGGGGCCAGGGGGAGCAGTACGTC.

This chain uses TRBV4-1 with TRBJ2-1, with no clear D. The germline CDR1 and CDR2 sequences are MGHRA and YSYEKL. Trimming took off 1 base at V and 9 bases at J, with 13 bases between the two ends. The CDR3 contains 14 residues. CDR3 DNA sequence: TGCGCCAGCAGCCAAGCCTTCGGGTTCCCTGAGCAGTTCTTC. Its translation: CASSQAFGFPEQFF.

The chain employs TRBV28 and TRBJ1-5; D remains ambiguous. CDR1 and CDR2 (germline): MDHEN, SYDVKM. The CDR3 consists of 14 residues. V was pared by 8 bases and J by 0 bases, with 11 bases between. The CDR3 region is CASSGPYSNQPQHF. The CDR3 nucleotides are TGTGCCAGCTCCGGGCCTTATAGCAATCAGCCCCAGCATTTT.

The J gene is TRBJ2-3, the V gene TRBV24-1; D gene unclear. V lost 3 bases to trimming and J lost 4 bases, with 7 bases between them. Per germline, CDR1 KGHDR and CDR2 SFDVKD. This CDR3 is built from 13 residues. The CDR3 DNA reads as TGTGCCACCAGTGATGGGGTTGCAGATACGCAGTATTTT. Translating it yields CATSDGVADTQYF.

This clonotype was picked up many times. V and J are TRBV4-2 and TRBJ2-3; 7 bases line up with TRBD2. This CDR3 contains 13 residues. The germline gives CDR1 LGHNA, CDR2 YNFKEQ. The V gene end was trimmed by 8 bases and the J gene end by 4 bases; junction bases not matched to a gene: 6. In DNA, the CDR3 is TGTGCCAGCGCGACTAGCTCGGCAGATACGCAGTATTTT. This translates into CASATSSADTQYF.

Only a few counts were recorded for this clonotype. The chain couples TRBV12-5 to TRBJ2-7; 10 bases are shared with TRBD2. V trimming: 1 base; J trimming: 4 bases; junction bases outside the gene matches: 16. This CDR3 spans 19 amino acids. Germline V gene sequence: CDR1 LGHNT, CDR2 FRNRAP. The CDR3 coding sequence is TGTGCTAGTGGTTTGGAGCCTAGCGGGAGAGCCCCAGCCACGTACGAGCAGTACTTC. It encodes CASGLEPSGRAPATYEQYF.

The V gene is TRBV25-1, the J gene TRBJ2-3, with TRBD1 identical over 7 bases. The CDR3 runs to 20 residues. The V gene end was trimmed by 1 base and the J gene end by 2 bases; junction bases not matched to a gene: 18. Germline V CDR1 and CDR2: MGHDK, SYGVNS. The CDR3 sequence is CASSEFLGTESTSITDTQYF. The CDR3, as DNA: TGTGCCAGCAGTGAATTCCTCGGGACAGAGTCAACTAGTATCACAGATACGCAGTATTTT.

The chain uses TRBV6-5 and TRBJ2-1; D is possibly TRBD1 (5 bases). This CDR3 spans 16 amino acids. Germline CDR1 MNHEY, CDR2 SVGAGI. V lost 2 bases and J 1 base, leaving 12 bases between the germline ends. Here the CDR3 DNA reads TGTGCCAGCAGTTACGGGGCAGGGATGTCCTACAATGAGCAGTTCTTC. Protein product: CASSYGAGMSYNEQFF.

The V gene is TRBV11-2, the J gene TRBJ2-1; possibly TRBD1 or TRBD2 for D (5 bases each). V was pared by 1 base and J by 8 bases, with 12 bases between. Germline CDR1 reads SGHAT; CDR2 reads FQNNGV. The CDR3 contains 14 residues. The CDR3 is CASSLVGRDDEQFF. The CDR3 bases are TGTGCCAGCAGCTTAGTAGGTAGGGACGATGAGCAGTTCTTC.

The chain combines TRBV7-6 with TRBJ2-1; TRBD2 might be the D (7 bases). CDR3 length equals 13 residues. Germline values: CDR1 SGHVS, CDR2 FNYEAQ. V was clipped by 7 bases and J by 6 bases, with 13 bases between them. CDR3 protein: CASTGRGLNEQFF. The CDR3 coding sequence is TGTGCCAGCACGGGGCGGGGGCTCAATGAGCAGTTCTTC.

Only a few counts were recorded for this clonotype. The chain employs TRBV4-1 and TRBJ2-5; TRBD2 agrees at 11 bases. The junction had 1 base not matched to a gene; V was cut back by 3 bases and J by 1 base. The CDR3 contains 15 residues. CDR1 is MGHRA, CDR2 YSYEKL, per germline. CDR3 in amino acids: CASSHLAGGQETQYF. CDR3 DNA sequence: TGCGCCAGCAGCCACCTAGCGGGGGGCCAAGAGACCCAGTACTTC.

This clonotype was recorded a few times. The chain links TRBV7-6 to TRBJ2-7; 7 nucleotides agree with TRBD2. The CDR3 loop spans 14 amino acids. J gave up 7 bases and V 5 bases, and 11 bases lay outside the gene matches. Germline loops: CDR1 SGHVS, CDR2 FNYEAQ. This chain's CDR3 is CASSPWEGPGEQYF. The CDR3 DNA follows: TGTGCCAGCAGCCCCTGGGAGGGCCCTGGGGAGCAGTACTTC. The complete variable domain, with remaining parts taken from reference TRBV7-6 and TRBJ2-7, reads GAGVSQSPRYKVTKRGQDVALRCDPISGHVSLYWYRQALGQGPEFLTYFNYEAQQDKSGLPNDRFSAERPEGSISTLTIQRTEQRDSAMYRCASSPWEGPGEQYFGPGTRLTVT.

The chain joins TRBV27 to TRBJ1-5; D is possibly TRBD1 (5 bases). The CDR3 is 14 residues long. Looked up from germline, CDR1 is MNHEY and CDR2 is SMNVEV (reference sequence). V lost 3 bases, J lost 6 bases, and 12 bases lay in between. The CDR3 sequence: CASSFGGSSQPQHF. The CDR3 DNA follows: TGTGCCAGCAGTTTTGGGGGTTCGAGTCAGCCCCAGCATTTT.

The sample holds a few counts of this clonotype. The CDR3 sequence is CASSPYPQGRYEQYV. DNA of the CDR3: TGCGCCAGCAGCCCATACCCACAGGGAAGGTACGAGCAGTACGTC. The chain has TRBV4-1 and TRBJ2-7, with a possible D match to TRBD1 (6 bases). The V gene lost 4 bases and the J gene lost 4 bases, with 17 bases spanning the gap. The CDR3 spans 15 residues. Germline CDR1 MGHRA, CDR2 YSYEKL.